The 25 T cell receptor beta chains in this list originate from one sample, sequenced in a study of tumor and adjacent non-tumor tissue in lung cancer. The library came from three nested PCR rounds adapted from ARM-PCR protocols. TCRdb analysed the multiplex PCR reads with MiXCR anew, one entry per CDR3 protein. Found here are 100,000 to 120,000 distinct CDR3 sequences, 84% of them singletons; the top ten hold 20% to 25%. No cell sorting was done before RNA was extracted from the tissue. Specimen: lung tumor tissue. The receptor set was obtained from a man in his 70s with non-small cell lung cancer.

V and J are TRBV7-3 and TRBJ2-2; D unresolved. Between the trimmed V and J ends, which lost 0 bases and 9 bases, there was a span of 11 bases. This CDR3 has 14 amino acids. CDR1 is SGHTA and CDR2 is FQGTGA in the germline V gene. The CDR3 sequence: CASSLTSWSRELFF. As DNA, the CDR3 is TGTGCCAGCAGCTTAACTAGTTGGTCCAGGGAGCTGTTTTTT.

This clonotype came up a few times. The J gene is TRBJ2-3, the V gene TRBV19; D is perhaps TRBD1 (7 bases). V shed 9 bases and J shed 6 bases, with 22 bases lying between them. CDR3 length: 15 amino acids. Germline V gene data show CDR1 as LNHDA and CDR2 as SQIVND (reference sequence). CDR3 sequence (DNA): TGTGCCAGCAAGGGGGGTACAGGGGACGCCGATACGCAGTATTTT. It codes for CASKGGTGDADTQYF.

In the case of this clonotype: Sequence at one end of the junction differs from germline and may be a read error. The genes are TRBV12-3 or TRBV12-4 and TRBJ1-6, with 12 nucleotides matching TRBD1. The CDR3 is 16 residues long. CDR3 DNA sequence: TGTGCCAGCGCCTCCGGGACAGGGGGCTATAATCCACCCCCCCACTTT. This translates into CASASGTGGYNPPPHF.

As for this clonotype: Sequence at one end of the junction differs from germline and may be a read error. This chain links TRBV13 with TRBJ2-7; 8 positions match TRBD1. The CDR3 has 13 residues. Germline V lookup: CDR1 PRHDT, CDR2 FYEKMQ (reference sequence). CDR3 loop: CTSSSTTGGEQYF. The CDR3 DNA reads TGTACCAGCAGCTCAACCACAGGGGGCGAGCAGTACTTC.

The table lists this clonotype with many counts. V is TRBV21-1 and J is TRBJ2-7. TRBV21-1 counts as a pseudogene. The CDR3 runs to 11 residues. CDR3 in amino acids: CASSNKGEQYF. The CDR3 nucleotides are TGTGCCAGCAGCAATAAAGGCGAGCAGTACTTC.

At least ten counts were recorded for this clonotype. The rearrangement joins TRBV20-1 to TRBJ1-6; 7 nucleotides align to TRBD1. The CDR3 is 16 residues long. The germline CDR1 and CDR2 sequences are DFQATT and SNEGSKA (reference sequence). V was pared by 1 base and J by 6 bases, with 9 bases of the junction left unmatched. The CDR3 sequence: CSARARQGISNSPLHF. DNA of the CDR3: TGCAGTGCTAGAGCGCGACAGGGAATTAGTAATTCACCCCTCCACTTT.

This clonotype has just a few counts. This chain connects TRBV21-1 to TRBJ1-1; TRBD1 is taken as the D call from the table, unchecked against the DNA. TRBV21-1 has pseudogene status. The CDR3 sequence is 15 residues long. CDR3 nucleotides: TGTGCCAGCAGCAAGTTGAGCGACAGGGCCACTGAAGCTTTCTTT. It translates to CASSKLSDRATEAFF.

Note on this clonotype: A single base separates this from a much larger clone, so it may be a read error. The CDR3 ends on some other residue instead of the conserved phenylalanine or tryptophan, so this is likely a read error. V usage is TRBV13 and J usage is TRBJ2-4; possibly TRBD1 or TRBD2 for D (6 bases each). This CDR3 spans 15 amino acids. The V and J ends lost 5 bases and 0 bases respectively, with 11 bases between them. The V gene's germline CDR1 is PRHDT and CDR2 FYEKMQ (reference sequence). The chain's CDR3 is CASSPRGLAKNIQYC. The DNA for the CDR3 is TGTGCCAGCAGCCCCCGGGGGCTAGCCAAAAACATTCAGTACTGC.

In this sample, this clonotype is medium-sized. This chain links TRBV6-1 with TRBJ1-2, with D hard to call. Per germline, CDR1 MNHNS and CDR2 SASEGT. V was trimmed by 6 bases and J by 0 bases, leaving 8 bases between them. This CDR3 is 13 amino acids long. CDR3 loop: CASSSISNYGYTF. DNA for the CDR3: TGTGCCAGCAGCTCGATTTCTAACTATGGCTACACCTTC.

The J gene is TRBJ1-2, the V gene TRBV11-1, with a weak D call TRBD1 (6 bases). The CDR3 contains 15 residues. V was clipped by 2 bases and J by 6 bases, with 16 bases between them. CDR1 is SGHAT, CDR2 FQDESV, per germline (reference sequence). This CDR3 is CASSLNGTISDGYTF. Here the CDR3 DNA reads TGTGCCAGCAGCTTAAACGGGACAATTTCTGATGGCTACACCTTC.

Concerning this clonotype: Compared with germline, one end of the junction differs, possibly owing to a read error. This rearrangement joins TRBV6-5 to TRBJ1-1; D ambiguous. The CDR3 sequence is 14 residues long. Germline assignment: CDR1 MNHEY and CDR2 SVGAGI. CDR3 nucleotide sequence: TGTGCCAGCTGTTACTCGAATTCAGTCACTGAAACTTTCTTT. Its translation is CASCYSNSVTETFF.

Concerning this clonotype: The junction departs from germline at one end; a sequencing error may be responsible. J is TRBJ2-7 and V is TRBV6-5, with 8 bases fitting TRBD2. In germline, CDR1 is MNHEY, CDR2 SVGAGI. This CDR3 spans 16 amino acids. The CDR3: CASSPAGAGETYEQYF. In DNA, the CDR3 is TGTGCCAGCAGTCCTGCGGGAGCGGGGGAAACCTATGAGCAGTACTTC.

As regards this clonotype: A much bigger clone sits one base away, suggesting this may be a read error. The genes are TRBV7-9 and TRBJ2-7; D not resolved. The DNA matches TRBJ2-1 better at its end, which makes the J call doubtful. The CDR3 runs to 12 residues. Per germline, CDR1 SEHNR and CDR2 FQNEAQ (reference sequence). DNA for the CDR3: TGTGCCAGCAGCTTAGTCTCCTACGAGCAGTTCTTC. This gives the protein CASSLVSYEQFF.

The chain has TRBV6-5 and TRBJ1-2; D might be TRBD1 (5 bases). V was clipped by 8 bases and J by 4 bases, with 17 bases between them. The germline CDR1 and CDR2 sequences are MNHEY and SVGAGI. CDR3 length: 14 residues. CDR3 protein: CASGRTRERYGYTF. The CDR3 DNA reads TGTGCCAGCGGGAGGACAAGGGAACGCTATGGCTACACCTTC.

J is TRBJ2-5 and V is TRBV10-3, with 8 positions matching TRBD2. The CDR3 has 19 amino acids. Germline V lookup: CDR1 ENHRY, CDR2 SYGVKD. Unmatched junction bases numbered 28, after V lost 11 bases and J lost 5 bases. The CDR3 sequence is CAVSARPSTSVIAVETQYF. The CDR3 DNA follows: TGTGCCGTAAGTGCTCGTCCTTCGACTAGCGTAATTGCGGTGGAGACCCAGTACTTC.

The chain is built from TRBV10-3 and TRBJ1-4; D unresolved. V gave up 4 bases and J gave up 4 bases, with 13 bases separating them. This CDR3 has 15 residues. The V gene's germline CDR1 is ENHRY and CDR2 SYGVKD. The CDR3 loop is CAISGGRASNEKLFF. The CDR3 DNA is TGTGCCATCAGTGGTGGCCGTGCAAGTAATGAAAAACTGTTTTTT.

V is TRBV6-6 and J is TRBJ2-7; 7 nucleotides line up with TRBD1. CDR3 size: 15 residues. Germline V gene sequence: CDR1 MNHNY, CDR2 SVGAGI (reference sequence). V gave up 9 bases and J gave up 1 base; unmatched junction bases: 12. The CDR3 spells CASERLGGASYEQYF. Here the CDR3 DNA reads TGTGCCAGTGAACGCCTAGGGGGCGCTTCCTACGAGCAGTACTTC.

The chain uses TRBV6-1 and TRBJ2-5, with TRBD2 identical over 7 bases. The V gene's germline CDR1 is MNHNS and CDR2 SASEGT. The V segment lost 3 bases and the J segment 13 bases; nucleotides outside the gene matches: 23. This CDR3 has 17 residues. CDR3 loop: CASSDRVTGGGGDTWYF. The CDR3 coding sequence is TGTGCCAGCAGTGACAGGGTCACAGGCGGGGGTGGAGATACCTGGTACTTC.

A note on this clonotype: No conserved phenylalanine or tryptophan is present at the end of the CDR3, so a read error is the likely explanation. The DNA is omitted, as the CDR3 cannot be located on it reliably, and the CDR3 follows TCRdb's listing. V gene TRBV4-2 combines with J gene TRBJ1-5; the table calls TRBD1, which could not be checked here. The CDR3 has 16 residues if both end residues are counted. Germline values: CDR1 LGHNA, CDR2 YNFKEQ. CDR3 residues: CVSSQDPGQSNQPQHY.

Points on this clonotype: A junction boundary mismatches the germline segment, possibly from a read error. The genes are TRBV11-2 and TRBJ2-2; TRBD2 might be the D (5 bases). CDR1 SGHAT and CDR2 FQNNGV come from the germline V gene. The CDR3 consists of 16 residues. CDR3 protein: CASSIVGTWVAGKLFF. CDR3 DNA sequence: TGTGCCAGCAGCATAGTGGGCACATGGGTTGCCGGGAAGCTGTTTTTT.

As for this clonotype: One end of the junction varies from germline; a read error may be responsible. J is TRBJ2-1 and V is TRBV20-1; D remains unclear. Germline V gene data show CDR1 as DFQATT and CDR2 as SNEGSKA (reference sequence). CDR3 size: 13 residues. CDR3 sequence (DNA): TGCAGTGCTGATACGGTTTCCTACAATGAGGAGTTCTTC. This codes for CSADTVSYNEEFF.

Regarding this clonotype: One end of the junction fails to match germline, which may point to a read error. The CDR3 DNA reads TGTGGCAGCAACTCAATGTCGCCGGGAAGCAACGAGCAGTTCTTC. Translation: CGSNSMSPGSNEQFF. The gene calls are TRBV6-6 and TRBJ2-1, with TRBD2 as a possible D gene (5 bases). Germline assignment: CDR1 MNHNY and CDR2 SVGAGI (reference sequence). CDR3 length: 15 residues.

With respect to this clonotype: At one boundary the junction diverges from the germline segment, which might be a read error. The rearrangement links TRBV5-5 to TRBJ2-7, with D perhaps TRBD1 (6 bases). CDR3 length: 14 amino acids. CDR1 and CDR2 from the germline V gene are SGHKS and YYEKEE (reference sequence). The DNA for the CDR3 is TGTGCCGGCAGCCGCCGGGACATGAGGGGCGAGCAGTACTTC. Translating gives CAGSRRDMRGEQYF.

Note on this clonotype: One junction end does not reproduce the germline sequence, and a read error may be involved. The chain recombines TRBV4-3 with TRBJ2-1; 8 bases fit TRBD1. Germline assignment: CDR1 LGHNA and CDR2 YSLEER. The CDR3 covers 16 residues. The CDR3 bases are TGCGCCAACAGCCAAGATGGACAGGGTTTCTACAATGAGCAGTTCTTC. Amino acids: CANSQDGQGFYNEQFF.

This clonotype has at least ten counts. The chain uses TRBV6-2 or TRBV6-3 and TRBJ2-6, with 8 nucleotides matching TRBD1. Germline CDR1 reads MNHEY; CDR2 reads SVGEGT. The CDR3 totals 14 residues. V shed 5 bases and J 4 bases; nucleotides not matched to a gene: 1. CDR3 bases: TGTGCCAGCAGTACAGGGGGAGGGGCCAACGTCCTGACTTTC. As protein: CASSTGGGANVLTF.